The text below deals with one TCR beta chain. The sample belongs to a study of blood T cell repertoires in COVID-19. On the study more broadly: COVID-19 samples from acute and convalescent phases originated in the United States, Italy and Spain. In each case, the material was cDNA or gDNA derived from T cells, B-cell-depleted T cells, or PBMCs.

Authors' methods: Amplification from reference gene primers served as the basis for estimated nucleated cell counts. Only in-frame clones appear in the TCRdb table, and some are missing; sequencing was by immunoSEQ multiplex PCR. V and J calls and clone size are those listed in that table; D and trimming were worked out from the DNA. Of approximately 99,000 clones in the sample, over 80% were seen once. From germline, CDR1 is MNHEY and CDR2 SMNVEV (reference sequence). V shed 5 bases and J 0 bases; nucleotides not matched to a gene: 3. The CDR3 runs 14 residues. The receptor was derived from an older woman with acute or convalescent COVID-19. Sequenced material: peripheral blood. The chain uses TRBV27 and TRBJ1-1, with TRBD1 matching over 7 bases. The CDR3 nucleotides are TGTGCCAGCAGTGGGGACAGATTGAACACTGAAGCTTTCTTT. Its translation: CASSGDRLNTEAFF.